The rows below give T cell receptor beta chains drawn from one sample of a study of blood T cell repertoires in COVID-19. TCRdb's table, derived via immunoSEQ multiplex PCR, lists solely in-frame clones and lacks some. The data hold about 200,000 clones, with around 84% observed a single time. Sequencing used peripheral blood. These receptor sequences come from a man aged 50 to 59 with acute or convalescent COVID-19. Both conserved end residues are part of each CDR3. D genes are given only for firm matches. Expanded clones get a size class; other rows say once, few or many, or leave the size out.

j_call d_call clone_size v_call cdr3_nt cdr3_aa
TRBJ1-5 NA NA TRBV20-1 TGCAGTGCTAGAGCCTCCGGGCCCCAGCATTTT CSARASGPQHF
TRBJ1-2 NA NA TRBV6-5 TGTGCCAGCAGTTACTCTTCTCTCCGTAACTATGGCTACACCTTC CASSYSSLRNYGYTF
TRBJ2-5 NA NA TRBV7-2 TGTGCCAGCAGCTCCTTTCAGGGGTACCAAGAGACCCAGTACTTC CASSSFQGYQETQYF
TRBJ1-5 NA few TRBV18 TGTGCCAGCTCAACGGACAGTCAAGAGAGGCCCCAGCATTTT CASSTDSQERPQHF
TRBJ1-4 TRBD1 NA TRBV25-1 TGTGCCAGCAGTGAACGGACAGGGGGAGAAAAACTGTTTTTT CASSERTGGEKLFF
TRBJ1-2 NA NA TRBV5-5 TGTGCCAGCAGCTTAGCCTGGGACACCGACTATGGCTACACCTTC CASSLAWDTDYGYTF
TRBJ1-1 NA NA TRBV18 TGTGCCAGCTCCCAGACCGGGGGCACTGAAGCTTTCTTT CASSQTGGTEAFF
TRBJ1-2 NA NA TRBV9 TGTGCCAGCGGGGGGTTGGCCGGAGGGTATGGCTACACCTTC CASGGLAGGYGYTF
TRBJ1-2 NA NA TRBV5-1 TGCGCCAGCAGCTTGACGACAGCGCCCTATGGCTACACCTTC CASSLTTAPYGYTF
TRBJ2-3 NA NA TRBV6-1 TGTGCCAGCAGTGAAGTTCGGCAGGGGAACACAGATACGCAGTATTTT CASSEVRQGNTDTQYF
TRBJ1-5 NA NA TRBV9 TGTGCCAGCAGCGTAGGAGGGTCCCGCAATCAGCCCCAGCATTTT CASSVGGSRNQPQHF
TRBJ1-2 NA NA TRBV30 TGTGCCTGGAGTACAGGGTTCGCCTATGGCTACACCTTC CAWSTGFAYGYTF
TRBJ2-5 TRBD2 NA TRBV7-2 TGTGCCAGCAGCCTCAGCGGGGGCCAGGGGACCCAGTACTTC CASSLSGGQGTQYF
TRBJ1-3 TRBD1 NA TRBV12-5 TGTGCTAGTGGTTTGGTAGGGACAGCTGGAAACACCATATATTTT CASGLVGTAGNTIYF
TRBJ1-5 NA NA TRBV27 TGTGCCAGCAGTTTACACTCCAAGAGGGGGAGTCAGCCCCAGCATTTT CASSLHSKRGSQPQHF
TRBJ1-5 NA few TRBV19 TGTGCCAGTGACCCGGGACTCAATCAGCCCCAGCATTTT CASDPGLNQPQHF
TRBJ1-2 NA NA TRBV3-1/TRBV3-2 TGTGCCAGCAGCCAAATCACAGGTTCAAACTTTTATGGCTACACCTTC CASSQITGSNFYGYTF
TRBJ1-2 TRBD1 NA TRBV7-6 TGTGCCAGCAGCCCGGGGACAGGGGAGACCCTATCAGATGGCTACACCTTC CASSPGTGETLSDGYTF
TRBJ1-5 NA NA TRBV2 TGTGCCAGCAGTGATTCGCGGGGCGCGGGCAATCAGCCCCAGCATTTT CASSDSRGAGNQPQHF
TRBJ1-2 TRBD1 once TRBV5-1 TGCGCCAGCAGCAACCCAGGGGGCGGCTACACCTTC CASSNPGGGYTF
TRBJ2-2 NA NA TRBV12-3/TRBV12-4 TGTGCCAGCAGTTTGAGGAGTCCCGGGGAGCTGTTTTTT CASSLRSPGELFF
TRBJ1-5 TRBD1 NA TRBV30 TGTGCCTGGAGGGGGACAGGGGATCGTCAGCCCCAGCATTTT CAWRGTGDRQPQHF
TRBJ1-1 NA NA TRBV5-4 TGTGCCAGCAGCTTCCTTCAGGGAAGGGACACTGAAGCTTTCTTT CASSFLQGRDTEAFF
TRBJ1-6 NA NA TRBV19 TGTGCCAGTAGTATAGTGGCAGGCCCTAATTCACCCCTCCACTTT CASSIVAGPNSPLHF
TRBJ1-1 NA once TRBV12-3/TRBV12-4 TGTGCCAGCAGCCCAGGGGTTAGGGGAGCTTTCTTT CASSPGVRGAFF
TRBJ1-1 TRBD1 NA TRBV18 TGTGCCAGCTCAACGGGACAGCTGATGAACACTGAAGCTTTCTTT CASSTGQLMNTEAFF
TRBJ1-1 NA once TRBV23-1 TGCGCCAGCAGTCTCCTGCCTGGGCAGTTGAACACTGAAGCTTTCTTT CASSLLPGQLNTEAFF